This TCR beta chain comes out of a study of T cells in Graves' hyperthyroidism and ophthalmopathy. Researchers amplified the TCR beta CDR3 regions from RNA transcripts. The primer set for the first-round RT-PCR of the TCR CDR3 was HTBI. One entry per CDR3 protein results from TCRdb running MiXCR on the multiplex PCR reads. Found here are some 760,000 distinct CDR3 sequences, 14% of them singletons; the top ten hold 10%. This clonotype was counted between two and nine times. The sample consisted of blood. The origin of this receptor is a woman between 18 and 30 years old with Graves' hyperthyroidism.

The chain's CDR3 is CASSQAQDRRNTIYF. DNA of the CDR3: TGTGCCAGCAGCCAAGCCCAGGACAGGAGAAACACCATATATTTT. The rearrangement uses TRBV3-1 and TRBJ1-3; 7 nucleotides agree with TRBD1. With V trimmed by 1 base and J by 5 bases, 5 bases remained unmatched. CDR1 and CDR2 from the germline V gene are LGHDT and YNNKEL (reference sequence). The CDR3 covers 15 residues.